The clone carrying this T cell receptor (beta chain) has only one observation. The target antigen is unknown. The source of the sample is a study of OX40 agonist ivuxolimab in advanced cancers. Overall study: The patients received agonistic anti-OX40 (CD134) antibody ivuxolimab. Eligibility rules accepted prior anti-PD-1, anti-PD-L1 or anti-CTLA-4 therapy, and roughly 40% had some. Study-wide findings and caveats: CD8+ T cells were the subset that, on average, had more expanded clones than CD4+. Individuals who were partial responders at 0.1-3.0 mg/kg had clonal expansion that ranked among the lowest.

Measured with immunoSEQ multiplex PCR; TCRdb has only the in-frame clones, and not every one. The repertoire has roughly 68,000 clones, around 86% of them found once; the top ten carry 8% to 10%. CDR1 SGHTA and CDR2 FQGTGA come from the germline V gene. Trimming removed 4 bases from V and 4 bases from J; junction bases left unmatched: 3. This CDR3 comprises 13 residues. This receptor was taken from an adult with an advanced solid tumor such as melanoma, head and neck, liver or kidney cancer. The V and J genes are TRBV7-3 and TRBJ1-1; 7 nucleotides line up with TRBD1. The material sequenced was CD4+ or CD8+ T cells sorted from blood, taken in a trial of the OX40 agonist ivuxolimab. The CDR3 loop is CASSSRQGTEAFF. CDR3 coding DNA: TGTGCCAGCAGCTCGCGACAGGGCACTGAAGCTTTCTTT.